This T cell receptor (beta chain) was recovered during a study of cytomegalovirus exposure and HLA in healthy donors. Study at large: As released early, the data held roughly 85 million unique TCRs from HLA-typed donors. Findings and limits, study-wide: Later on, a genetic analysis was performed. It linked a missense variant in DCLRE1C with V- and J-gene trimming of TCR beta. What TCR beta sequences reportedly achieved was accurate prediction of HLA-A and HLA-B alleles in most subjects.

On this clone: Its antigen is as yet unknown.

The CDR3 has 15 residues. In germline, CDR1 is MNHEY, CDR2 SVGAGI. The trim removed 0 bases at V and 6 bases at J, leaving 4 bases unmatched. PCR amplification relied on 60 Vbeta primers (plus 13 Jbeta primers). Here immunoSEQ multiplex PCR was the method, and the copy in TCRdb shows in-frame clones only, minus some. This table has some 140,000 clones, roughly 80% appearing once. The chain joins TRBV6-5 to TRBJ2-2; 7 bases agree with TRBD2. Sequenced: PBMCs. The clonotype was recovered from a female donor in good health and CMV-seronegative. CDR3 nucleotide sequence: TGTGCCAGCAGTTACTCGATGGCGGGAGCCGGGGAGCTGTTTTTT. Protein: CASSYSMAGAGELFF.